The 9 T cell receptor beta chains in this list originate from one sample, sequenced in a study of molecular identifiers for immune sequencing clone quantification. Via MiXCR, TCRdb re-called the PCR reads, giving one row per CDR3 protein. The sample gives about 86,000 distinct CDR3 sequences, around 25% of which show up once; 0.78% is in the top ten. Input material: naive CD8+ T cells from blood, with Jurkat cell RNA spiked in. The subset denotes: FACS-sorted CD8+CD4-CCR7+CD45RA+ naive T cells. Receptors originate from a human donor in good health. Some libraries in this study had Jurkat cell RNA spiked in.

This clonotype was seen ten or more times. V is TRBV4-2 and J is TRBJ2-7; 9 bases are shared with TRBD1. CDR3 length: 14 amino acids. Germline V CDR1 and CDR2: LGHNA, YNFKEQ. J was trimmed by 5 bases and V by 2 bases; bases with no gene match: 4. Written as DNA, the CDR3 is TGTGCCAGCAGCCAAACAGGGGGCGGGCACGAGCAGTACTTC. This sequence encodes CASSQTGGGHEQYF.

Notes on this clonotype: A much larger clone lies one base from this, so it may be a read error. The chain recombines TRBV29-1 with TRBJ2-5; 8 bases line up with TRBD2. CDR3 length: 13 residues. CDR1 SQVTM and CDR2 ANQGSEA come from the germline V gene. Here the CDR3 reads CSVPLGGGETQCF. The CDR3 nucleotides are TGCAGCGTACCCCTCGGGGGGGGAGAGACCCAGTGCTTC. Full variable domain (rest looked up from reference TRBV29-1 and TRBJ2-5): SAVISQKPSRDICQRGTSLTIQCQVDSQVTMMFWYRQQPGQSLTLIATANQGSEATYESGFVIDKFPISRPNLTFSTLTVSNMSPEDSSIYLCSVPLGGGETQCFGPGTRLLVL.

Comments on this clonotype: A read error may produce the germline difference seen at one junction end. The CDR3, as DNA: TGCGCCAGCGGCTTACCGGGACTAGCGGGAGGAAGTGATACGCAGTATTTT. This codes for CASGLPGLAGGSDTQYF. V is TRBV7-2 and J is TRBJ2-3; TRBD2 aligns across 15 bases. The CDR3 totals 17 residues. Per germline, CDR1 SGHTA and CDR2 FQGNSA.

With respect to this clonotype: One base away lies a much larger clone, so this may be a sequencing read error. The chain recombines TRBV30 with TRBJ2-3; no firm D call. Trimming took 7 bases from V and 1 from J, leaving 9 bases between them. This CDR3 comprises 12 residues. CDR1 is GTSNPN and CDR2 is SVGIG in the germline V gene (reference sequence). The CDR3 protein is CAYAKGTDTQYF. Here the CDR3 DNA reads TGTGCCTATGCGAAGGGCACAGATACGCAGTATTTT.

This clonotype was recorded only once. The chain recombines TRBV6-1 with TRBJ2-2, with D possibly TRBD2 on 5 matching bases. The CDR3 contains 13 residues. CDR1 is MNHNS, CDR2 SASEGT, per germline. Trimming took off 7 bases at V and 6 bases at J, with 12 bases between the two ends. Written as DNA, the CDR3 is TGTGCCAGCATTGAGGGAAACCCCGGGGAGCTGTTTTTT. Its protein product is CASIEGNPGELFF.

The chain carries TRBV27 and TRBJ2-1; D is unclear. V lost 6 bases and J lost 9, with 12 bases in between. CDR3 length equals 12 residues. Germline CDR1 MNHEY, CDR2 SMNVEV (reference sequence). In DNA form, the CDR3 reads TGTGCCAGCAGGCCCCCGGCCGGTGAGCAGTTCTTC. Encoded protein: CASRPPAGEQFF.

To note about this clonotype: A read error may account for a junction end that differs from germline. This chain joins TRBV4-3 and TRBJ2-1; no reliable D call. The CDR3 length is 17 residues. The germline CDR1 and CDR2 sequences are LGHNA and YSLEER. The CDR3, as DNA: TGCGCCAGCAGCCAAGATTACGGCAGCGCGATCTACAATGTGCAGTTCTTC. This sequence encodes CASSQDYGSAIYNVQFF.

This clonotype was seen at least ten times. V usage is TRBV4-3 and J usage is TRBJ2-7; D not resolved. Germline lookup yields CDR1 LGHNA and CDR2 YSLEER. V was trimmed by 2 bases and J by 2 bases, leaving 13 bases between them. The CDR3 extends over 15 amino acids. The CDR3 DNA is TGCGCCAGCAGCCAACAGGACGGTGCCCCCTACGAGCAGTACTTC. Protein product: CASSQQDGAPYEQYF.

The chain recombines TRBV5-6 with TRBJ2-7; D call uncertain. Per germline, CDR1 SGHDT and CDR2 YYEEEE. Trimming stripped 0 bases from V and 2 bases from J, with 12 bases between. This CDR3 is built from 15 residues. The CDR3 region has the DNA TGTGCCAGCAGCTTGGCTTTGGGAAGGACCTACGAGCAGTACTTC. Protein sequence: CASSLALGRTYEQYF.